The 10 T cell receptor beta chains presented below share a single source sample, sequenced in a study of T cells after yellow fever vaccination. TCRdb reprocessed the 5' RACE reads via MiXCR and lists one record per CDR3 protein. The sample shows around 300,000 distinct CDR3 sequences, roughly 4.3% of them seen only once. This sample comprised PBMCs, obtained 15 days after the yellow fever booster vaccination. These receptors originate from a man younger than 30 who received the YFV17D yellow fever vaccine.

This clonotype was found a few times. This chain uses TRBV4-1 with TRBJ1-1; D ambiguous. This CDR3 has 14 amino acids. Trimming shortened V by 0 bases and J by 7 bases, and 12 bases separated the two germline ends. Germline V gene lookup returns CDR1 MGHRA and CDR2 YSYEKL. CDR3 DNA sequence: TGCGCCAGCAGCCAAGAATTCGGACGGTATGAAGCTTTCTTT. Translation gives CASSQEFGRYEAFF.

This sequence joins TRBV20-1 and TRBJ1-1; the D gene is possibly TRBD1 (6 bases). Germline-derived CDR1 and CDR2 are DFQATT and SNEGSKA (reference sequence). Trimming took 3 bases from V and 5 from J, leaving 13 bases between them. The CDR3 is 13 residues long. The CDR3 DNA reads as TGCAGTGCTAGTACGGGGGGCGAAACTGAAGCTTTCTTT. Amino acid sequence: CSASTGGETEAFF.

This clonotype was detected ten times or more. This chain links TRBV10-3 with TRBJ1-5, with TRBD1 matching 10 bases. Germline V gene sequence: CDR1 ENHRY, CDR2 SYGVKD. This CDR3 has 16 amino acids. Trimming at V came to 3 bases and at J to 5 bases, leaving 7 bases not matched to a gene. The CDR3 DNA reads TGTGCCATCAGTGATGTGGGACAGGGGAAACATCAGCCCCAGCATTTT. Encoded protein: CAISDVGQGKHQPQHF.

The chain is built from TRBV6-5 and TRBJ2-4; D gene uncertain. Trimming stripped 5 bases from V and 4 bases from J, with 15 bases between. This CDR3 is built from 15 residues. Looked up from germline, CDR1 is MNHEY and CDR2 is SVGAGI. The CDR3 protein is CASSPRATGKNIQYF. Here the CDR3 DNA reads TGTGCCAGCAGTCCCCGGGCCACCGGGAAAAACATTCAGTACTTC.

This clonotype was seen repeatedly, ten times or more. The V and J genes are TRBV7-9 and TRBJ2-5; no clear D gene. From germline, CDR1 is SEHNR and CDR2 FQNEAQ (reference sequence). Trimming removed 2 bases from V and 5 bases from J, with 12 bases in between. This CDR3 is 14 amino acids long. The CDR3 region is CASSLRVERETQYF. CDR3 bases: TGTGCCAGCAGCTTAAGGGTGGAACGGGAGACCCAGTACTTC.

This clonotype has a handful of counts. This rearrangement joins TRBV6-2 or TRBV6-3 to TRBJ1-5; 7 bases map to TRBD1. The CDR3 consists of 17 residues. Trimming at V came to 6 bases and at J to 0 bases, leaving 11 bases not matched to a gene. Per germline, CDR1 MNHEY and CDR2 SVGEGT. The CDR3 protein is CASRRQGPLPSNQPQHF. DNA for the CDR3: TGTGCCAGCAGGCGACAGGGCCCACTCCCTAGCAATCAGCCCCAGCATTTT.

The chain has TRBV5-1 and TRBJ1-3, with 8 positions matching TRBD1. After removal of 4 bases from V and 0 bases from J, the junction contained 6 bases not matched to a gene. Per germline, CDR1 SGHRS and CDR2 YFSETQ. The CDR3 totals 16 residues. The CDR3 coding sequence is TGCGCCAGCAGCGGACAGGGACCGAGCTCTGGAAACACCATATATTTT. This translates into CASSGQGPSSGNTIYF.

The table lists this clonotype with many counts. The chain couples TRBV20-1 to TRBJ1-2; 7 bases line up with TRBD1. V dropped 2 bases and J dropped 5; count of bases not matched to a gene: 8. The CDR3 consists of 14 residues. Germline V gives CDR1 DFQATT, CDR2 SNEGSKA (reference sequence). CDR3 sequence (DNA): TGCAGTGCTAGAAGGAGGGGGCGGGTTTATGGCTACACCTTC. It yields the protein CSARRRGRVYGYTF.

This clonotype occurred a few times. The V gene is TRBV4-1, the J gene TRBJ2-3; D unclear. The CDR3 is 16 amino acids. V dropped 0 bases and J dropped 2 bases, with 12 bases sitting between them. CDR1 and CDR2 (germline): MGHRA, YSYEKL. CDR3 sequence: CASSQDIPQDTDTQYF. CDR3 nucleotides: TGCGCCAGCAGCCAAGATATTCCGCAGGACACAGATACGCAGTATTTT.

The V and J genes are TRBV19 and TRBJ1-2; the D gene is possibly TRBD1 (5 bases). V gave up 3 bases and J gave up 4 bases, with 12 bases separating them. CDR1 is LNHDA, CDR2 SQIVND, per germline (reference sequence). The CDR3 runs 14 residues. The CDR3 nucleotides read TGTGCCAGTAGTATGTTACAGGAGATCTATGGCTACACCTTC. Its protein is CASSMLQEIYGYTF.